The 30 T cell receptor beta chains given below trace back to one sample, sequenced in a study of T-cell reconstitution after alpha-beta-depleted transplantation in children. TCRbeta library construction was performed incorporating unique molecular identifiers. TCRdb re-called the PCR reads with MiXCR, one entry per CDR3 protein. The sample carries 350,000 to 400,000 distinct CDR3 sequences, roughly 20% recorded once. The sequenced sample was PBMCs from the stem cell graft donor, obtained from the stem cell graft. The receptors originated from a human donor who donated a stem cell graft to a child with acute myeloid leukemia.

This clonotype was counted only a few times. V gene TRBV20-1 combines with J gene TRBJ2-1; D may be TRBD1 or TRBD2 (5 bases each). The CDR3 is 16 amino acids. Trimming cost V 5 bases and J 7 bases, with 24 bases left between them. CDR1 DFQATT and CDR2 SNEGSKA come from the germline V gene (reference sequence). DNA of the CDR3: TGCAGTGCTTCAATCCGGGGCAGGGTACTTAGAAATGAGCAGTTCTTC. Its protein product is CSASIRGRVLRNEQFF.

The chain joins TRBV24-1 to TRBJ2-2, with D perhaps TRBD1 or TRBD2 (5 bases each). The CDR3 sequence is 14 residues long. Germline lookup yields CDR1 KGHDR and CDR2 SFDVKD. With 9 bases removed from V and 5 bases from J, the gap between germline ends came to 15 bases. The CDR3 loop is CATRGQGETGELFF. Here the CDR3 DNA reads TGTGCCACCCGAGGGCAGGGAGAAACCGGGGAGCTGTTTTTT.

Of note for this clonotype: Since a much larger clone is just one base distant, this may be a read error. The CDR3 loop reads CASRGRTYEQNF. CDR3 coding DNA: TGTGCCAGCAGAGGCCGCACCTACGAGCAGAACTTC. This chain joins TRBV6-1 and TRBJ2-7, with no clear D. From germline, CDR1 is MNHNS and CDR2 SASEGT. The CDR3 runs to 12 residues.

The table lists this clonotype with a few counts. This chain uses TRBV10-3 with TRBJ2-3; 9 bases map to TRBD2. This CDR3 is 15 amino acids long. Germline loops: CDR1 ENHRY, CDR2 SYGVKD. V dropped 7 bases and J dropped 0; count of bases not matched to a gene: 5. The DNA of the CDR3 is TGTGCCATCAAAATAGCGGGAGCCAGCACAGATACGCAGTATTTT. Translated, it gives CAIKIAGASTDTQYF.

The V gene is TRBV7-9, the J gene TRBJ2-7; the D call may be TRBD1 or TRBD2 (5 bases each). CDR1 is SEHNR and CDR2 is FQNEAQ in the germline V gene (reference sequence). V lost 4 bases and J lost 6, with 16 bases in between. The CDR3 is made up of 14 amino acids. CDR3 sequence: CASSSPGPTSEQYF. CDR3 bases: TGTGCCAGCAGCTCCCCGGGACCTACCAGCGAGCAGTACTTC.

CDR3: CASILRNEQFF. CDR3 DNA: TGCGCCAGCATCCTACGGAATGAGCAGTTCTTC. V gene TRBV5-1 combines with J gene TRBJ2-1, with D unresolved. The V gene's germline CDR1 is SGHRS and CDR2 YFSETQ. The CDR3 totals 11 residues. V was clipped by 6 bases and J by 7 bases, with 8 bases between them. The whole variable domain, remainder taken from reference TRBV5-1 and TRBJ2-1, is KAGVTQTPRYLIKTRGQQVTLSCSPISGHRSVSWYQQTPGQGLQFLFEYFSETQRNKGNFPGRFSGRQFSNSRSEMNVSTLELGDSALYLCASILRNEQFFGPGTRLTVL.

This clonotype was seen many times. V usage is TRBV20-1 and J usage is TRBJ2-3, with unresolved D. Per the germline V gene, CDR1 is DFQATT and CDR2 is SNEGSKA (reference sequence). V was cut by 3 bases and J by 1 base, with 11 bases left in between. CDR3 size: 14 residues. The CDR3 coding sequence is TGCAGTGCTAGGGGCGGATTCGGCACAGATACGCAGTATTTT. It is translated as CSARGGFGTDTQYF.

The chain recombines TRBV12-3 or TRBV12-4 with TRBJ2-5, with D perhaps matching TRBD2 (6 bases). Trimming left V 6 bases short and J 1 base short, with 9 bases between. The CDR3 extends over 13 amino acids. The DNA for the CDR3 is TGTGCCAGCAGCTTGGAGGGCCAAGAGACCCAGTACTTC. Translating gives CASSLEGQETQYF.

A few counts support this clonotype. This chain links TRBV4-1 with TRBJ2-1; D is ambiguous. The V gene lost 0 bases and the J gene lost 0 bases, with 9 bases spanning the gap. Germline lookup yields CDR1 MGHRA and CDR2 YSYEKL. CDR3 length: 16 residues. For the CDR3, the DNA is TGCGCCAGCAGCCAAGATGCCCTGAGCTCCTACAATGAGCAGTTCTTC. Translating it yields CASSQDALSSYNEQFF.

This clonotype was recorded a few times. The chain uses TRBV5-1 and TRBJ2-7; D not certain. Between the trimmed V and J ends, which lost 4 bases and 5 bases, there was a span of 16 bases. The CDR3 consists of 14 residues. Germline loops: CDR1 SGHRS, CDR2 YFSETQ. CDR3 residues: CASSPFQGGDEQYF. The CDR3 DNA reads TGCGCCAGCAGCCCGTTTCAAGGTGGGGACGAGCAGTACTTC.

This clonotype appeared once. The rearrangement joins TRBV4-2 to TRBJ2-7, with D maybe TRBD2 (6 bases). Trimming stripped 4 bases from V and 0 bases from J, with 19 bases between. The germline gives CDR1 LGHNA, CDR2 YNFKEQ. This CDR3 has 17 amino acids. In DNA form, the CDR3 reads TGTGCCAGCAGCCCCCTGGGCGTAGTAGCGGACTCCTACGAGCAGTACTTC. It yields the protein CASSPLGVVADSYEQYF.

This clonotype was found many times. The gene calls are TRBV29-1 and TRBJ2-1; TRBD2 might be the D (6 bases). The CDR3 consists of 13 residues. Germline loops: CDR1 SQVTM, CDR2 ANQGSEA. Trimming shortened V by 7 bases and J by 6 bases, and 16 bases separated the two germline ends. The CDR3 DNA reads TGCAGCGCCCGTGTGGGAGGCTCCAATGAGCAGTTCTTC. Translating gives CSARVGGSNEQFF.

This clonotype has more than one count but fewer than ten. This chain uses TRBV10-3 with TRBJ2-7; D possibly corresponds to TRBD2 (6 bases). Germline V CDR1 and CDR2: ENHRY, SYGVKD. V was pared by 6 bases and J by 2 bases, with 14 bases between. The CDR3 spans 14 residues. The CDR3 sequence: CAISPERVAYEQYF. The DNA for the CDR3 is TGTGCCATCAGCCCAGAGCGGGTTGCCTACGAGCAGTACTTC.

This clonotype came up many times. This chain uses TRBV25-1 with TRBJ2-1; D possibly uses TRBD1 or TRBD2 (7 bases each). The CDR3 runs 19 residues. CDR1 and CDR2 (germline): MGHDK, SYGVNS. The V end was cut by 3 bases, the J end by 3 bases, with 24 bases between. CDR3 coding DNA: TGTGCCAGCAGTGATTCGTTCAGGGGGGGATCAGGGCTCTACAATGAGCAGTTCTTC. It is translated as CASSDSFRGGSGLYNEQFF.

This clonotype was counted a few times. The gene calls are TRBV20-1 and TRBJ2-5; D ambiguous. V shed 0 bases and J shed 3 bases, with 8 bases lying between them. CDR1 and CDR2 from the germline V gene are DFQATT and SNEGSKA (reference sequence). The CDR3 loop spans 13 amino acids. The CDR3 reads CSARDPSEETQYF. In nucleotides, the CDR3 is TGCAGTGCTAGAGATCCCTCCGAAGAGACCCAGTACTTC.

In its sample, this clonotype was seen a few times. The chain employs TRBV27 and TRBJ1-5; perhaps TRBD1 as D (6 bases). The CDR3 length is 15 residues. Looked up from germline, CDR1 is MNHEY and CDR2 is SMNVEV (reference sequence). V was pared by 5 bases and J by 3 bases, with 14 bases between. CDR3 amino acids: CASSTLTGLNQPQHF. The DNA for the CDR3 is TGTGCCAGCAGTACCCTGACAGGCCTCAATCAGCCCCAGCATTTT.

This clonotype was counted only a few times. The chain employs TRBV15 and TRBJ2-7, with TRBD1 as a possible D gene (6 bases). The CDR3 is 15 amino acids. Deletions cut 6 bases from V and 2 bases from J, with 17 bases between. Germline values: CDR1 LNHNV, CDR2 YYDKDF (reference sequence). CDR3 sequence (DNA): TGTGCCACCAGATCCGGGACACCAGGACCCTACGAGCAGTACTTC. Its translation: CATRSGTPGPYEQYF.

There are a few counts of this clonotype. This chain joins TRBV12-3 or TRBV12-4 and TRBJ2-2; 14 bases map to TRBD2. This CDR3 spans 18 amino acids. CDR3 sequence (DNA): TGTGGCCAGGGACCCGGGACTAGCGGGAGACCGACGACCGGGGAGCTGTTTTTT. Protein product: CGQGPGTSGRPTTGELFF.

CDR3 protein: CASSQASQGYQPQHF. CDR3 in DNA: TGCGCCAGCAGCCAAGCTAGTCAGGGATATCAGCCCCAGCATTTT. The V call is TRBV4-1, the J call TRBJ1-5; tentative D call: TRBD1 (5 bases). The germline CDR1 and CDR2 sequences are MGHRA and YSYEKL. Between the trimmed V and J ends, which lost 1 base and 5 bases, there was a span of 12 bases. The CDR3 is 15 residues long.

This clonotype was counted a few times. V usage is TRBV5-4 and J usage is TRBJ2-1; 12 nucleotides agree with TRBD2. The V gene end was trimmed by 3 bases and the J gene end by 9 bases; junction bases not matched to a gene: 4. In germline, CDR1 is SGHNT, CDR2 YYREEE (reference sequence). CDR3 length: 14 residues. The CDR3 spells CASSSWTSGAEQFF. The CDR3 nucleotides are TGTGCCAGCAGCTCCTGGACTAGCGGGGCTGAGCAGTTCTTC.

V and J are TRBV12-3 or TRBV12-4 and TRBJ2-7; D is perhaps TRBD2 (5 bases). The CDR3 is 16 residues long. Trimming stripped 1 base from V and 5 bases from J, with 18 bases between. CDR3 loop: CASSLGVSSLVHEQYF. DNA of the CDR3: TGTGCCAGCAGTTTAGGGGTTTCTAGCTTAGTTCACGAGCAGTACTTC.

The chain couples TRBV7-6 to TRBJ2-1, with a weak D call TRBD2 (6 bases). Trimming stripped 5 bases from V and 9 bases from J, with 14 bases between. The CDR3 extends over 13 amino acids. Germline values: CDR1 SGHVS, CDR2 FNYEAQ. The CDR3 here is CASSPGEVGEQFF. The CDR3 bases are TGTGCCAGCAGCCCGGGAGAGGTCGGTGAGCAGTTCTTC.

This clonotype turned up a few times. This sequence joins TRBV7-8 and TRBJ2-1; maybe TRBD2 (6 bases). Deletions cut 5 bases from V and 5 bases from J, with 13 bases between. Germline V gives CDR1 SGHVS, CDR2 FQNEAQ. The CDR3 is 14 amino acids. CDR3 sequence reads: CASSHPGLDNEQFF. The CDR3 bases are TGTGCCAGCAGCCATCCGGGACTTGACAATGAGCAGTTCTTC.

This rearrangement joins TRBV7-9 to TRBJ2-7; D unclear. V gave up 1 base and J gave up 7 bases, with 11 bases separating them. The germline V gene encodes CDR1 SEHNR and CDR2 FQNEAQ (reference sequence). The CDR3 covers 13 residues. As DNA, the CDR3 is TGTGCCAGCAGCTTAGGGCCTCTTGGGGAGCAGTACTTC. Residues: CASSLGPLGEQYF.

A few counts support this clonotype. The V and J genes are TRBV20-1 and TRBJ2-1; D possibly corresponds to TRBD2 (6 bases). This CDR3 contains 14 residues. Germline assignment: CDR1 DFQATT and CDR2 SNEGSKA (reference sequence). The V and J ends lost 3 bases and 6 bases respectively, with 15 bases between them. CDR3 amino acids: CSARGGEVINEQFF. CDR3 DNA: TGCAGTGCTAGGGGTGGGGAGGTGATCAATGAGCAGTTCTTC.

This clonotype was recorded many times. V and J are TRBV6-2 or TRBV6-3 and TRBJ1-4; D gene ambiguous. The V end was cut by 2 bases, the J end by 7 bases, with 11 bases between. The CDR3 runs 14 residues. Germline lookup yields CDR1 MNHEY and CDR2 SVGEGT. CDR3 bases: TGTGCCAGCAGTTACGTCGGGAGGTTTGAAAAACTGTTTTTT. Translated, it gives CASSYVGRFEKLFF.

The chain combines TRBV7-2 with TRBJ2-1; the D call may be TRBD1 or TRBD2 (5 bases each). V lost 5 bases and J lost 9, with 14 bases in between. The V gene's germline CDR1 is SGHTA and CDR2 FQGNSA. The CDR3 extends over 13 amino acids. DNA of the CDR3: TGTGCCAGCAGCCTGGGGGTTTCGGGTGAGCAGTTCTTC. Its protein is CASSLGVSGEQFF.

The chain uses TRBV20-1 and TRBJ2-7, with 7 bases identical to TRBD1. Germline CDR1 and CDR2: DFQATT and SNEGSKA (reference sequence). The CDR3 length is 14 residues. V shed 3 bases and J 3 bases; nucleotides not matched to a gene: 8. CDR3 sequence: CSARTGFGGYEQYF. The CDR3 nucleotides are TGCAGTGCTAGGACAGGGTTTGGGGGCTACGAGCAGTACTTC.

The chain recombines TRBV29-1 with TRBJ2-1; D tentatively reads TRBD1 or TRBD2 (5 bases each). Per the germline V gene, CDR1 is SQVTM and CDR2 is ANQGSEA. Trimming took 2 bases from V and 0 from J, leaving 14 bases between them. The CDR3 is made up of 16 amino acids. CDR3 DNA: TGCAGCGTTGAAAGGGTGGGGACCAGCTCCTACAATGAGCAGTTCTTC. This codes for CSVERVGTSSYNEQFF.

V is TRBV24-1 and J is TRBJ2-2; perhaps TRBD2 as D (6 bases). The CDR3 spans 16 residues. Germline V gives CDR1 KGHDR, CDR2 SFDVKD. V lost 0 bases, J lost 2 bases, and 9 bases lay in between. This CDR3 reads CATSDLRGANTGELFF. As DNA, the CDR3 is TGTGCCACCAGTGATTTGCGCGGGGCCAACACCGGGGAGCTGTTTTTT.